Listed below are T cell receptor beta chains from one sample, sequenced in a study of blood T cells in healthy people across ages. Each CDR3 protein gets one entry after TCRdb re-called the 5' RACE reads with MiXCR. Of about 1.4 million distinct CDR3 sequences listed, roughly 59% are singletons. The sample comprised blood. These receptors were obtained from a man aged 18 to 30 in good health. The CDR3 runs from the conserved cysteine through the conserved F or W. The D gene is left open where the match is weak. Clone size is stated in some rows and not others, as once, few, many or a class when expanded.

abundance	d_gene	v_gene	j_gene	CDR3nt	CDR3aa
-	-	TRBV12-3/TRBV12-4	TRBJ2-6	TGTGCCAGCAGTTCCCTGCAGGCCAACGTCCTGACTTTC	CASSSLQANVLTF
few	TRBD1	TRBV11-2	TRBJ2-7	TGTGCCAGCAGCTTAGGACAGGGCGGTAGGGAGCAGTACTTC	CASSLGQGGREQYF
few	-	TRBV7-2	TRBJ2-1	TGTGCCAGCAGCTTGCGACAGAGCTCCTACAATGAGCAGTTCTTC	CASSLRQSSYNEQFF
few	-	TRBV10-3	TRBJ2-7	TGTGCCATCAGTGAGTCCTTGGTCGAGCAGTACTTC	CAISESLVEQYF
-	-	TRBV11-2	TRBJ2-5	TGTGCCAGCAATCTAATATCGGGGACCCAGTACTTC	CASNLISGTQYF
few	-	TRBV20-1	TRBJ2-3	TGCAGTGCTCCCGGGACGGATAGCACAGATACGCAGTATTTT	CSAPGTDSTDTQYF
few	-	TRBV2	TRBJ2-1	TGTGCCAGCATTGGCAATGAGCAGTTCTTC	CASIGNEQFF
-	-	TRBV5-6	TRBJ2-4	TGTGCCAGCAGCTTATCCACGAATGAGCAGTACTTC	CASSLSTNEQYF
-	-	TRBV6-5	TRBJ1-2	TGTGCCAGCTCCCGGCCTCCATATGGCTACACCTTC	CASSRPPYGYTF
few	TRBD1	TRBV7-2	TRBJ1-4	TGTGCCAGCAGCTTAAATCCCGGACAGGCTAATGAAAAACTGTTTTTT	CASSLNPGQANEKLFF
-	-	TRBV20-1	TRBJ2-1	TGCAGTGCTAGAACCCCGACAGACTACAATGAGCAGTTCTTC	CSARTPTDYNEQFF
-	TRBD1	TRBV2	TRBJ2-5	TGTGCCAGCAGTGAAGAAGGGACAGGGCTCCAAGAGACCCAGTACTTC	CASSEEGTGLQETQYF
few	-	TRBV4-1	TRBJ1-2	TGCGCCAGCAGCCCCTCCGGGGAAAACCTGTTTGGCTACACCTTC	CASSPSGENLFGYTF